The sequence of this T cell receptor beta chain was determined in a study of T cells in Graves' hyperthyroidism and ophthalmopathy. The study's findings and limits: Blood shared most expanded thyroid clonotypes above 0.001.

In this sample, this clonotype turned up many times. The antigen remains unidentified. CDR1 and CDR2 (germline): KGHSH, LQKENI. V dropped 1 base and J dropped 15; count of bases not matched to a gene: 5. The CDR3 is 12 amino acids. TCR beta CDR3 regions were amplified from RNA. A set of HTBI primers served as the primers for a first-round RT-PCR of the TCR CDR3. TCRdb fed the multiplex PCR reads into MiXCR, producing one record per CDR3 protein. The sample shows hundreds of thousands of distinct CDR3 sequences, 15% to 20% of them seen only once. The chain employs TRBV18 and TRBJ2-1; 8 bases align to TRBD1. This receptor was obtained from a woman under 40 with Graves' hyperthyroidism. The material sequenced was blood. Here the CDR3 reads CASSPLDRATFF. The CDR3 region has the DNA TGTGCCAGCTCACCACTGGACAGGGCTACGTTCTTC.